This T cell receptor beta chain was identified during a study of blood T cell repertoires in COVID-19. Study context: Donors in the United States, Italy and Spain gave samples during acute or convalescent COVID-19. The cDNA or gDNA used as material had been derived from T cells, B-cell-depleted T cells, or PBMCs.

For recovered donors of Cohort 3, there were two negative PCRs, clearance, or symptom resolution. Per the original data handling: Reference gene primers were amplified, and this amplification served to estimate nucleated cell counts. Generated by immunoSEQ multiplex PCR, the TCRdb table keeps only in-frame clones and is missing some. V, J and clone size are taken as reported in that table, and D and trimming were inferred from the DNA itself. Here the sample spans a few hundred thousand clones, around 84% being singletons. V gave up 2 bases and J gave up 7 bases, with 12 bases separating them. The CDR3 is made up of 14 amino acids. Germline lookup yields CDR1 KGHSH and CDR2 LQKENI.

The chain joins TRBV18 to TRBJ1-3; D remains ambiguous. The sequence came from a woman aged 18-35 years who had recovered from COVID-19. Sequenced input: PBMCs or T cells enriched from blood (not recorded which). The CDR3 protein is CASSPEGLYNTIYF. DNA for the CDR3: TGTGCCAGCTCACCAGAGGGTCTGTACAACACCATATATTTT.